This T cell receptor beta chain was sequenced during a study of blood T cells in healthy people across ages. Study observations and caveats: It was found that TCR beta diversity correlated strongly with the percentage of naive T cells. Older individuals had lower TCR beta diversity per million T cells (the decline was roughly linear).

In its sample, this clonotype was seen a few times. Its antigen is undetermined. Primers used in a second PCR of roughly 6 to 11 cycles were a sample-barcoded 5' primer and a J-beta primer mix. TCRdb reprocessed the 5' RACE reads with MiXCR, giving one entry per CDR3 protein. This table has over 1.5 million distinct CDR3 sequences, about 50% appearing once. Per germline, CDR1 SGHAT and CDR2 FQNNGV. The V end lost 8 bases, the J end lost 2 bases, and 10 bases lay between the germline ends. This CDR3 contains 12 residues. Ranging in age from about 6 to 90, the donors were healthy Caucasian individuals from Russia.

The sample taken for sequencing was blood. The source is a woman aged 40 to 50 in good health. This sequence joins TRBV11-2 and TRBJ2-7, with D unresolved. The CDR3 DNA is TGTGCCAGCGCCCCCGTAACCTACGAGCAGTACTTC. Amino acid sequence: CASAPVTYEQYF. The whole variable domain, filled in from reference TRBV11-2 and TRBJ2-7, reads EAGVAQSPRYKIIEKRQSVAFWCNPISGHATLYWYQQILGQGPKLLIQFQNNGVVDDSQLPKDRFSAERLKGVDSTLKIQPAKLEDSAVYLCASAPVTYEQYFGPGTRLTVT.